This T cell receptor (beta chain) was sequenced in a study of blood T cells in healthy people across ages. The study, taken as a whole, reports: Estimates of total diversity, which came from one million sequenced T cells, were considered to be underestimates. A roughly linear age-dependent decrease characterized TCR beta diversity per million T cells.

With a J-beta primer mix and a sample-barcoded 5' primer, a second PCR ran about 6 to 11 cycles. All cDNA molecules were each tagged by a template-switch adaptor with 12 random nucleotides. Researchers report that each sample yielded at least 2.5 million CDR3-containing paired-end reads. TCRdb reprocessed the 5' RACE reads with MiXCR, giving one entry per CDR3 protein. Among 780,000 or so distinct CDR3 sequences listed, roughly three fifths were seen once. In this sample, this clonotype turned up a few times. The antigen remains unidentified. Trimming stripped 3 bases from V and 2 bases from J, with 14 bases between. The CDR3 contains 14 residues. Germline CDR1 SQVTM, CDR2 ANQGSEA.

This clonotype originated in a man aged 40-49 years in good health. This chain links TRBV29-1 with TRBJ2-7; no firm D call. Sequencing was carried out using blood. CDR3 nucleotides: TGCAGCGTTGAGCTCGGTAGGCAGACCTACGAGCAGTACTTC. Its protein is CSVELGRQTYEQYF.